This TCR beta chain was captured in a study of cytomegalovirus exposure and HLA in healthy donors. Study observations and caveats: The study recorded 164 TCR beta chains that were cytomegalovirus-associated. The authors confirmed in vitro that three CMV-associated chains were specific for CMV antigens. First-cohort TCR clusters were later found to tend to co-occur in the 120 or so validation repertoires.

As for this clone: Its antigen is as yet unknown.

Data came from immunoSEQ multiplex PCR; TCRdb stores just in-frame clones and leaves some out. The data hold 160,000 or so clones, with roughly 80% observed a single time. CDR1 is LNHDA, CDR2 SQIVND, per germline (reference sequence). The V segment lost 8 bases and the J segment 8 bases; nucleotides outside the gene matches: 11. The CDR3 contains 14 residues. The sequence derives from a man in his thirties or forties in good health and CMV-seropositive. The rearrangement links TRBV19 to TRBJ1-2; 10 bases align to TRBD1. The sequencing input was PBMCs. This CDR3 is CASGKVGTGEGYTF. CDR3 DNA: TGTGCCAGTGGCAAAGTCGGGACAGGGGAAGGCTACACCTTC.